Listed below are T cell receptor beta chains from one sample, sequenced in a study of blood T cell repertoires in COVID-19. TCRdb's copy holds only in-frame clones and misses some; the assay was immunoSEQ multiplex PCR. This sample has some 96,000 clones, with roughly 80% found just once. The sequenced sample consisted of peripheral blood. The receptors originated from a man between 65 and 79 years old with active or convalescent COVID-19. The CDR3 runs from the conserved cysteine through the conserved F or W. A D gene is named only where the DNA matches it firmly. Not all rows give a size; the values are once, few, many and, for expanded clones, a class.

CDR3 protein: CASSPLAASNVLTF
CDR3 DNA: TGTGCCAGCAGTCCTCTGGCGGCCTCCAACGTCCTGACTTTC
V gene: TRBV27
J gene: TRBJ2-6
clone size: -
D gene: -

CDR3 protein: CASSQPGSGGYEQYF
CDR3 DNA: TGTGCCAGCAGTCAACCGGGATCGGGAGGGTACGAGCAGTACTTC
V gene: TRBV27
J gene: TRBJ2-7
clone size: -
D gene: TRBD2

CDR3 protein: CASSPHQGINEQFF
CDR3 DNA: TGTGCCAGTAGTCCCCACCAGGGGATCAATGAGCAGTTCTTC
V gene: TRBV19
J gene: TRBJ2-1
clone size: -
D gene: -

CDR3 protein: CASRRDSYGSNTEAFF
CDR3 DNA: TGTGCCAGCAGGCGGGACAGTTATGGGTCTAACACTGAAGCTTTCTTT
V gene: TRBV11-2
J gene: TRBJ1-1
clone size: -
D gene: TRBD1

CDR3 protein: CASSYFQGTEAFF
CDR3 DNA: TGCGCCAGCAGCTATTTTCAGGGGACTGAAGCTTTCTTT
V gene: TRBV5-1
J gene: TRBJ1-1
clone size: -
D gene: -

CDR3 protein: CASSLDSGALSPLHF
CDR3 DNA: TGTGCCAGCAGCTTAGATTCAGGGGCCCTTTCACCCCTCCACTTT
V gene: TRBV11-2
J gene: TRBJ1-6
clone size: -
D gene: -

CDR3 protein: CASSLDGGAVLDTQYF
CDR3 DNA: TGCGCCAGCAGCTTGGACGGGGGGGCCGTGTTAGATACGCAGTATTTT
V gene: TRBV5-1
J gene: TRBJ2-3
clone size: few
D gene: TRBD2

CDR3 protein: CASSLRGSPLHF
CDR3 DNA: TGTGCCAGCTCCCTACGCGGTTCACCCCTCCACTTT
V gene: TRBV2
J gene: TRBJ1-6
clone size: few
D gene: -

CDR3 protein: CAISSNPFTDTQYF
CDR3 DNA: TGTGCCATCAGCTCTAACCCGTTTACAGATACGCAGTATTTT
V gene: TRBV10-3
J gene: TRBJ2-3
clone size: -
D gene: -

CDR3 protein: CASSQERGLVHEQFF
CDR3 DNA: TGTGCCAGCAGCCAAGAAAGGGGACTAGTCCATGAGCAGTTCTTC
V gene: TRBV4-2
J gene: TRBJ2-1
clone size: few
D gene: TRBD2

CDR3 protein: CASSFLGTGNEKLFF
CDR3 DNA: TGTGCCAGCAGCTTTTTGGGGACAGGGAATGAAAAACTGTTTTTT
V gene: TRBV5-6
J gene: TRBJ1-4
clone size: -
D gene: TRBD1

CDR3 protein: CASSIAGYNEQFF
CDR3 DNA: TGTGCCAGTAGTATAGCGGGTTACAATGAGCAGTTCTTC
V gene: TRBV19
J gene: TRBJ2-1
clone size: -
D gene: -

CDR3 protein: CASSLTSGGGNEQFF
CDR3 DNA: TGCGCCAGCAGCTTAACTAGCGGGGGGGGCAATGAGCAGTTCTTC
V gene: TRBV5-1
J gene: TRBJ2-1
clone size: -
D gene: TRBD2

CDR3 protein: CASSPLQDRWGTEAFF
CDR3 DNA: TGTGCCAGCTCACCACTTCAAGACAGATGGGGCACTGAAGCTTTCTTT
V gene: TRBV18
J gene: TRBJ1-1
clone size: -
D gene: -

CDR3 protein: CATSGGTGTPRETQYF
CDR3 DNA: TGTGCCACCAGTGGTGGGACAGGGACCCCCCGGGAGACCCAGTACTTC
V gene: TRBV24-1
J gene: TRBJ2-5
clone size: -
D gene: TRBD1

CDR3 protein: CASSRITGGDTEAFF
CDR3 DNA: TGTGCCAGCAGCCGAATAACAGGGGGAGACACTGAAGCTTTCTTT
V gene: TRBV14
J gene: TRBJ1-1
clone size: few
D gene: TRBD1

CDR3 protein: CASSMDSSNQPQHF
CDR3 DNA: TGTGCCAGCAGTATGGACAGTTCCAATCAGCCCCAGCATTTT
V gene: TRBV5-4
J gene: TRBJ1-5
clone size: -
D gene: -

CDR3 protein: CASSFSPGQVTGELFF
CDR3 DNA: TGTGCCAGCAGCTTCAGTCCGGGACAAGTCACCGGGGAGCTGTTTTTT
V gene: TRBV7-9
J gene: TRBJ2-2
clone size: few
D gene: -

CDR3 protein: CASSLDYRGIGYTF
CDR3 DNA: TGTGCCAGCAGCTTGGACTACAGGGGAATCGGCTACACCTTC
V gene: TRBV5-4
J gene: TRBJ1-2
clone size: -
D gene: TRBD1

CDR3 protein: CASNSDRVDGNTIYF
CDR3 DNA: TGTGCCAGCAATTCGGACAGGGTAGACGGAAACACCATATATTTT
V gene: TRBV2
J gene: TRBJ1-3
clone size: once
D gene: TRBD1

CDR3 protein: CASSSATGLHYVEQYF
CDR3 DNA: TGTGCCAGCAGCTCCGCCACCGGGTTGCACTACGTCGAGCAGTACTTC
V gene: TRBV28
J gene: TRBJ2-7
clone size: few
D gene: -

CDR3 protein: CASSLMGGYEQYF
CDR3 DNA: TGTGCCAGCAGTTTAATGGGGGGATACGAGCAGTACTTC
V gene: TRBV27
J gene: TRBJ2-7
clone size: few
D gene: -

CDR3 protein: CATTGGSGRAGSNEQFF
CDR3 DNA: TGTGCCACGACAGGTGGTAGCGGGAGGGCCGGGAGCAATGAGCAGTTCTTC
V gene: TRBV10-3
J gene: TRBJ2-1
clone size: -
D gene: TRBD2

CDR3 protein: CASSLSGGTEAFF
CDR3 DNA: TGTGCCAGCAGCTTATCGGGGGGGACTGAAGCTTTCTTT
V gene: TRBV7-9
J gene: TRBJ1-1
clone size: few
D gene: -

CDR3 protein: CASSVGTSGFTDTQYF
CDR3 DNA: TGTGCCAGCAGCGTCGGGACTAGCGGGTTCACAGATACGCAGTATTTT
V gene: TRBV11-2
J gene: TRBJ2-3
clone size: once
D gene: TRBD2